A single sample is the source of the 16 T cell receptor beta chains below, sequenced in a study of HIV-infected patients and healthy controls. cDNA was made from around 0.5 ug RNA using alpha and beta constant primers. Using multiplexing indices, alpha and beta chain libraries were generated apart by chain-specific third strand synthesis. Using its own MiXCR run on the 5' RACE reads, TCRdb lists one record per CDR3 protein. The sample holds roughly 7,300 distinct CDR3 sequences, less than 8.5% seen once. All unsorted peripheral T cells were captured because whole blood was used without fractionation. The source was blood, collected before antiretroviral therapy. The receptors were sampled from an adult with HIV infection.

Only a few counts were recorded for this clonotype. The chain has TRBV5-1 and TRBJ2-7; TRBD1 aligns across 10 bases. The CDR3 consists of 14 residues. Germline V gives CDR1 SGHRS, CDR2 YFSETQ. The junction had 5 bases not matched to a gene; V was cut back by 5 bases and J by 3 bases. This chain's CDR3 is CASSLDRGDYEQYF. CDR3 bases: TGCGCCAGCAGTCTGGACAGGGGGGACTACGAGCAGTACTTC.

The table lists this clonotype with many counts. V and J are TRBV7-8 and TRBJ2-7; D remains ambiguous. Trimming pared 1 base from V and 5 bases from J, leaving 9 bases between. Per germline, CDR1 SGHVS and CDR2 FQNEAQ. This CDR3 contains 13 residues. The CDR3 DNA reads as TGTGCCAGCAGCTTAGGGGGTTTGGACGAGCAGTACTTC. Translated: CASSLGGLDEQYF.

The table lists this clonotype with many counts. This chain joins TRBV19 and TRBJ2-1; the match to TRBD2 covers 13 bases. There are 15 residues in the CDR3. V dropped 7 bases and J dropped 6; count of bases not matched to a gene: 6. Germline CDR1 LNHDA, CDR2 SQIVND (reference sequence). For the CDR3, the DNA is TGTGCCAGTATTTCGGGACTAGCGGGATTCAATGAGCAGTTCTTC. Amino acid sequence: CASISGLAGFNEQFF.

V gene TRBV3-1 combines with J gene TRBJ2-1; 8 bases align to TRBD2. The CDR3 contains 15 residues. Germline V gives CDR1 LGHDT, CDR2 YNNKEL (reference sequence). After removal of 0 bases from V and 8 bases from J, the junction contained 6 bases not matched to a gene. CDR3 region: CASSQDTGGGDEQFF. In DNA form, the CDR3 reads TGTGCCAGCAGCCAAGATACGGGGGGGGGCGATGAGCAGTTCTTC.

In its sample, this clonotype is medium-sized (0.01 to 0.1%). The V gene is TRBV6-6, the J gene TRBJ2-3; TRBD2 might be the D (7 bases). V was cut by 6 bases and J by 1 base, with 14 bases left in between. The CDR3 sequence is 15 residues long. Germline CDR1 is MNHNY and CDR2 is SVGAGI (reference sequence). The CDR3 bases are TGTGCCAGCAGCCTAGGGCGGGGGCGCACAGATACGCAGTATTTT. Protein: CASSLGRGRTDTQYF.

This clonotype was counted between two and nine times. The V gene is TRBV7-9, the J gene TRBJ2-7; TRBD2 is a possible D gene (6 bases). Per the germline V gene, CDR1 is SEHNR and CDR2 is FQNEAQ (reference sequence). The CDR3 has 15 residues. V gave up 5 bases and J gave up 3 bases, with 17 bases separating them. CDR3 nucleotides: TGTGCCAGCAGCACCTTCCCCGGAGGGTACTACGAGCAGTACTTC. It codes for CASSTFPGGYYEQYF.

By its share, this clonotype is medium-sized (0.01 to 0.1%). This CDR3 reads CAISYSGNIQYF. CDR3 DNA: TGTGCCATCAGTTATTCAGGAAACATTCAGTACTTC. The J gene is TRBJ2-4, the V gene TRBV10-3; no firm D call. V lost 5 bases, J lost 6 bases, and 8 bases lay in between. Germline loops: CDR1 ENHRY, CDR2 SYGVKD. This CDR3 contains 12 residues.

This clonotype occurred many times. The J gene is TRBJ2-1, the V gene TRBV3-1; D gene ambiguous. CDR1 is LGHDT, CDR2 YNNKEL, per germline (reference sequence). V gave up 1 base and J gave up 6 bases, with 13 bases separating them. The CDR3 length is 15 residues. The CDR3 loop reads CASSQALLLPNEQFF. DNA for the CDR3: TGTGCCAGCAGCCAAGCACTACTCTTACCCAATGAGCAGTTCTTC.

This clonotype was recorded many times. This chain uses TRBV20-1 with TRBJ1-1; the D is unclear. Trimming removed 0 bases from V and 4 bases from J, with 12 bases in between. The V gene's germline CDR1 is DFQATT and CDR2 SNEGSKA (reference sequence). The CDR3 has 14 residues. DNA for the CDR3: TGCAGTGCTAGAGAGGGGAGGGTGGTCACTGAAGCTTTCTTT. Translated, it gives CSAREGRVVTEAFF.

This clonotype has only a few counts. As DNA, the CDR3 is TGTGCCAGCAGTTCGAACACAGGGGCGCGGGAGCCCCAGCATTTT. It specifies CASSSNTGAREPQHF. The chain employs TRBV28 and TRBJ1-5; 7 nucleotides align to TRBD1. V was clipped by 4 bases and J by 8 bases; unmatched bases: 11. The CDR3 has 15 amino acids. CDR1 and CDR2 (germline): MDHEN, SYDVKM.

This clonotype is medium-sized in the sample. The chain combines TRBV6-2 or TRBV6-3 with TRBJ2-7; D is unclear. Trimming shortened V by 5 bases and J by 6 bases, and 14 bases separated the two germline ends. This CDR3 is 13 amino acids long. CDR1 is MNHEY and CDR2 is SVGEGT in the germline V gene. CDR3 sequence: CASSPGPHSEQYF. In DNA, the CDR3 is TGTGCCAGCAGTCCTGGGCCTCATTCCGAGCAGTACTTC.

The sample holds a few counts of this clonotype. The rearrangement joins TRBV28 to TRBJ1-5; D remains unclear. The V gene's germline CDR1 is MDHEN and CDR2 SYDVKM. Trimming pared 4 bases from V and 3 bases from J, leaving 13 bases between. This CDR3 spans 15 amino acids. In nucleotides, the CDR3 is TGTGCCAGCAGTTCCCCTGACACCTACAATCAGCCCCAGCATTTT. This translates into CASSSPDTYNQPQHF.

By frequency in the sample, this clonotype is medium-sized. Compared with germline, one end of the junction differs, possibly owing to a read error. The chain links TRBV29-1 to TRBJ2-7; possibly TRBD2 for D (6 bases). Germline-derived CDR1 and CDR2 are SQVTM and ANQGSEA. The CDR3 length is 11 residues. The CDR3 DNA follows: TGCAGCGTTGAAGTAGCTAGCGCCCCCCACTTC. Residues: CSVEVASAPHF.

This clonotype was picked up a small number of times. V gene TRBV28 combines with J gene TRBJ1-6; 7 bases are shared with TRBD1. Germline loops: CDR1 MDHEN, CDR2 SYDVKM. V trimming: 6 bases; J trimming: 5 bases; junction bases outside the gene matches: 7. This CDR3 is built from 15 residues. In DNA form, the CDR3 reads TGTGCCAGCAGCCACCTAGACAGGGATAATTCACCCCTCCACTTT. This gives the protein CASSHLDRDNSPLHF.

This clonotype is termed medium-sized (0.01 to 0.1%). The chain carries TRBV3-2 and TRBJ2-5; the tabulated D call, TRBD2, remains unverified against the DNA. TRBV3-2 has pseudogene status. The CDR3 is 16 amino acids. CDR3 residues: CASSPQERDFQETQYF. The DNA for the CDR3 is TGTGCCAGCAGCCCCCAAGAGCGGGACTTCCAAGAGACCCAGTACTTC.

This rearrangement joins TRBV5-1 to TRBJ1-1, with a tentative D call TRBD1 (5 bases). CDR1 is SGHRS, CDR2 YFSETQ, per germline. The CDR3 is 15 residues long. V lost 0 bases and J lost 3, with 12 bases in between. Here the CDR3 DNA reads TGCGCCAGCAGCTTGGGGTGGGGGTCGGACACTGAAGCTTTCTTT. Its protein product is CASSLGWGSDTEAFF. The variable domain in full, completed from reference TRBV5-1 and TRBJ1-1, reads KAGVTQTPRYLIKTRGQQVTLSCSPISGHRSVSWYQQTPGQGLQFLFEYFSETQRNKGNFPGRFSGRQFSNSRSEMNVSTLELGDSALYLCASSLGWGSDTEAFFGQGTRLTVV.